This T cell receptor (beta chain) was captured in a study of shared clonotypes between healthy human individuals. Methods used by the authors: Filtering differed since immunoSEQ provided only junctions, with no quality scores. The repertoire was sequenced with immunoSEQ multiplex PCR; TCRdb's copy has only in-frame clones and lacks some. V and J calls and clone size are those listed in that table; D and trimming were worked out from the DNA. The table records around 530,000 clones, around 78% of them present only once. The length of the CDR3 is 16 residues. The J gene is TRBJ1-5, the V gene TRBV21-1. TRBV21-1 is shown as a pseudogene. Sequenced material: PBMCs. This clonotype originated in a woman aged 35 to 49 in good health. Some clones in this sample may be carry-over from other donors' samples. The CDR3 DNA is TGTGCCAGCAGCGCTCTAAAGGCTGGTAGCAATCAGCCCCAGCATTTT. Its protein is CASSALKAGSNQPQHF.